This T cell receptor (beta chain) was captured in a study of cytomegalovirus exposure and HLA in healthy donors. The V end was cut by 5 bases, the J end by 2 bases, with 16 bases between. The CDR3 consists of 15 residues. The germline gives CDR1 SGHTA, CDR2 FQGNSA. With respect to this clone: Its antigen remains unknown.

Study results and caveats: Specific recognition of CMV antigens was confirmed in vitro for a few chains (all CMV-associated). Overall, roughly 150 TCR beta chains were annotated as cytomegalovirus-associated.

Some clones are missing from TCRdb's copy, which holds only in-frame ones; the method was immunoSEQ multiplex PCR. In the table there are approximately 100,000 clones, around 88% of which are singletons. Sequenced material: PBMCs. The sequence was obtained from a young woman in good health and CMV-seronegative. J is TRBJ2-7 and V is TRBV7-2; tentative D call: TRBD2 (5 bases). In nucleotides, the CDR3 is TGTGCCAGCAGCCCCCCGGGCGGGTTCACCTACGAGCAGTACTTC. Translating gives CASSPPGGFTYEQYF.